Shown below are 15 T cell receptor beta chains from a single sample sequenced in a study of blood T cell repertoires in COVID-19. Measured with immunoSEQ multiplex PCR; TCRdb has only the in-frame clones, and not every one. Here the sample spans over 150,000 clones, about 79% being singletons. Input material: peripheral blood. Receptors originate from a human donor in a cohort sampled during active COVID-19.

The chain is built from TRBV28 and TRBJ2-5; weak D call: TRBD2 (5 bases). CDR3 size: 14 residues. Trimming removed 7 bases from V and 3 bases from J, with 15 bases in between. The V gene's germline CDR1 is MDHEN and CDR2 SYDVKM. The CDR3 DNA sequence: TGTGCCAGCACTACCCTGTCCGGGAAAGAGACCCAGTACTTC. Translation: CASTTLSGKETQYF.

The V call is TRBV24-1, the J call TRBJ1-1; 7 bases are a match to TRBD1. Germline V CDR1 and CDR2: KGHDR, SFDVKD. Trimming took 4 bases from V and 1 from J; bases not matched to a gene: 5. This CDR3 has 15 residues. CDR3 loop: CATSDTGTANTEAFF. For the CDR3, the DNA is TGTGCCACCAGTGACACCGGGACAGCGAACACTGAAGCTTTCTTT.

This clone came up once. The same CDR3 also results from other DNA sequences found in this sample. J is TRBJ2-2 and V is TRBV5-1; D unclear. V was pared by 0 bases and J by 0 bases, with 9 bases between. CDR3 length: 16 residues. The germline gives CDR1 SGHRS, CDR2 YFSETQ. CDR3 loop: CASSLGSATNTGELFF. The CDR3 coding sequence is TGCGCCAGCAGCTTGGGGAGCGCTACGAACACCGGGGAGCTGTTTTTT.

The V call is TRBV6-6, the J call TRBJ1-6, with 11 positions matching TRBD1. The CDR3 extends over 18 amino acids. Germline CDR1 is MNHNY and CDR2 is SVGAGI (reference sequence). Trimming cost V 5 bases and J 2 bases; bases outside gene matches: 8. The CDR3 DNA reads as TGTGCCAGCAGTCCCGGACAGGGGGCATGGACCTATAATTCACCCCTCCACTTT. This encodes CASSPGQGAWTYNSPLHF.

The chain recombines TRBV30 with TRBJ1-4, with 7 nucleotides matching TRBD1. V shed 1 base and J 3 bases; nucleotides not matched to a gene: 2. Germline CDR1 and CDR2: GTSNPN and SVGIG (reference sequence). The CDR3 totals 14 residues. The CDR3 region is CAWSGGTANEKLFF. In DNA form, the CDR3 reads TGTGCCTGGAGTGGGGGGACAGCTAATGAAAAACTGTTTTTT. Full variable domain (rest looked up from reference TRBV30 and TRBJ1-4): SQTIHQWPATLVQPVGSPLSLECTVEGTSNPNLYWYRQAAGRGLQLLFYSVGIGQISSEVPQNLSASRPQDRQFILSSKKLLLSDSGFYLCAWSGGTANEKLFFGSGTQLSVL.

V gene TRBV5-1 combines with J gene TRBJ1-2, with 8 nucleotides matching TRBD1. The CDR3 consists of 15 residues. V dropped 2 bases and J dropped 4; count of bases not matched to a gene: 7. Per germline, CDR1 SGHRS and CDR2 YFSETQ. CDR3 in DNA: TGCGCCAGCAGCTTAAATGGACAGGGCTTCTATGGCTACACCTTC. It translates to CASSLNGQGFYGYTF.

This clone came up once. The V call is TRBV5-1, the J call TRBJ2-2; 8 nucleotides align to TRBD1. Germline lookup yields CDR1 SGHRS and CDR2 YFSETQ. The CDR3 contains 17 residues. V shed 3 bases, J shed 4 bases, and the junction held 11 bases outside the gene matches. CDR3: CASSWPEQGARTGELFF. The DNA for the CDR3 is TGCGCCAGCAGCTGGCCCGAGCAGGGGGCGCGCACCGGGGAGCTGTTTTTT.

The chain combines TRBV6-5 with TRBJ1-2; D uncertain. The CDR3 totals 14 residues. V dropped 2 bases and J dropped 7 bases, with 14 bases sitting between them. Germline assignment: CDR1 MNHEY and CDR2 SVGAGI. CDR3 sequence: CASSYGEGIGGYTF. Here the CDR3 DNA reads TGTGCCAGCAGTTACGGTGAGGGCATAGGTGGCTACACCTTC.

Only a few counts were recorded for this clone. The chain is built from TRBV5-8 and TRBJ1-5; D may be TRBD1 (5 bases). V was clipped by 0 bases and J by 4 bases, with 11 bases between them. The CDR3 is 15 amino acids. Looked up from germline, CDR1 is SGHTS and CDR2 is YDEGEE. This CDR3 reads CASSLGQKVNQPQHF. The CDR3 coding sequence is TGTGCCAGCAGCTTGGGACAGAAAGTGAATCAGCCCCAGCATTTT.

The genes are TRBV10-3 and TRBJ1-5; tentative D call: TRBD1 (5 bases). Trimming cost V 7 bases and J 3 bases, with 10 bases left between them. The CDR3 covers 13 residues. In germline, CDR1 is ENHRY, CDR2 SYGVKD. CDR3 DNA sequence: TGTGCCATCATGGCAGGGAACAATCAGCCCCAGCATTTT. It codes for CAIMAGNNQPQHF.

This clone was seen a few times. This CDR3 reads CASSLDVLAAEQFF. CDR3 DNA sequence: TGTGCCAGCAGCTTAGATGTTCTAGCAGCTGAGCAGTTCTTC. The rearrangement uses TRBV7-8 and TRBJ2-1; D may be TRBD2 (5 bases). This CDR3 is built from 14 residues. V shed 1 base and J shed 9 bases, with 13 bases lying between them. Germline CDR1 and CDR2: SGHVS and FQNEAQ.

The rearrangement joins TRBV3-1 (or the pseudogene TRBV3-2) to TRBJ2-1; 8 positions match TRBD1. Unmatched junction bases numbered 6, after V lost 4 bases and J lost 4 bases. CDR1 and CDR2 from the germline V gene are LGHDT and YNNKEL (reference sequence). This CDR3 contains 15 residues. Written as DNA, the CDR3 is TGTGCCAGCAGCCCGGGACAGGCTAGGTACAATGAGCAGTTCTTC. This gives the protein CASSPGQARYNEQFF.

The chain uses TRBV2 and TRBJ2-1; 8 bases match TRBD2. V shed 6 bases and J 0 bases; nucleotides not matched to a gene: 10. The CDR3 extends over 17 amino acids. Germline V lookup: CDR1 SNHLY, CDR2 FYNNEI. CDR3 DNA: TGTGCCAGCAGCCTCGGTCTTCTAGCGGGCTCCTACAATGAGCAGTTCTTC. Amino acid sequence: CASSLGLLAGSYNEQFF.

The chain recombines TRBV29-1 with TRBJ2-7; 9 nucleotides match TRBD2. J lost 6 bases, V lost 4 bases, and 10 bases had no gene match. The length of the CDR3 is 14 residues. Per germline, CDR1 SQVTM and CDR2 ANQGSEA. The CDR3 reads CSVVFSAGGREQYF. The CDR3, as DNA: TGCAGCGTTGTTTTTTCTGCGGGAGGGCGCGAGCAGTACTTC.

V gene TRBV18 combines with J gene TRBJ2-7; D gene ambiguous. Between the trimmed V and J ends, which lost 1 base and 1 base, there was a span of 5 bases. Germline CDR1 and CDR2: KGHSH and LQKENI. The CDR3 is 13 residues long. CDR3 protein: CASSPQTSYEQYF. The CDR3 nucleotides are TGTGCCAGCTCACCACAAACATCCTACGAGCAGTACTTC.